The rows below give T cell receptor beta chains drawn from one sample of a study of cytomegalovirus exposure and HLA in healthy donors. Sequenced by immunoSEQ multiplex PCR; TCRdb stores in-frame clones only, minus some. The data hold some 170,000 clones, with roughly 83% observed a single time. Material: PBMCs. All receptors come from a man aged 25 to 45 in good health and CMV-seropositive. Both conserved end residues are part of each CDR3. D genes are given only for firm matches. Size is stated for part of the rows, as once, few or many counts, or as a class when the clone is expanded.

j_gene	d_gene	len	v_gene	abundance	CDR3nt	CDR3aa
TRBJ1-2	TRBD1	16	TRBV4-3	NA	TGCGCCAGCAGCCAAGTTTCGGGATCGGGACAGAATGGCTACACCTTC	CASSQVSGSGQNGYTF
TRBJ1-4	NA	15	TRBV10-3	NA	TGTGCCATCAGTGAGGCCCAGGGGCGGAATGAAAAACTGTTTTTT	CAISEAQGRNEKLFF
TRBJ2-3	TRBD2	16	TRBV19	once	TGTGCCAGTAGCTTTGCCGGGACTAGCGGTCAGGATACGCAGTATTTT	CASSFAGTSGQDTQYF
TRBJ2-1	NA	15	TRBV6-4	NA	TGTGCCAGCAGTCTACTAGCCTCTGAAAACAATGAGCAGTTCTTC	CASSLLASENNEQFF
TRBJ2-3	NA	14	TRBV4-1	NA	TGCGCCAGCAGCCAAGATCGTATACAGGGCGCGCAGTATTTT	CASSQDRIQGAQYF
TRBJ2-5	NA	12	TRBV6-5	NA	TGTGCCAGCAGTCGGTACCAAGAGACCCAGTACTTC	CASSRYQETQYF
TRBJ1-2	TRBD1	17	TRBV7-9	NA	TGTGCCAGCAGCTTAAGGGCCGGGACAGGGCCCCTTTATGGCTACACCTTC	CASSLRAGTGPLYGYTF
TRBJ1-2	NA	16	TRBV5-6	NA	TGTGCCAGCAGCCCAAAACAGGTGGGGGGACTATATGGCTACACCTTC	CASSPKQVGGLYGYTF
TRBJ2-5	NA	15	TRBV6-6	NA	TGTGCCAGCAGCCAGGGGCCAGGTGTAGAAGAGACCCAGTACTTC	CASSQGPGVEETQYF
TRBJ1-3	NA	12	TRBV5-6	once	TGTGCCAGCACGGTCTCTGGAAACACCATATATTTT	CASTVSGNTIYF
TRBJ2-3	TRBD2	16	TRBV5-4	NA	TGTGCCAGCAGCTTGGAAGTCGGGAGGAGGCAAGATACGCAGTATTTT	CASSLEVGRRQDTQYF
TRBJ2-7	TRBD1	15	TRBV28	NA	TGTGCCAGCAGCAGCCCGGGACAGGGGACCGACGAGCAGTACTTC	CASSSPGQGTDEQYF
TRBJ2-5	NA	13	TRBV6-5	NA	TGTGCCAGCAGGCGAGGGAAAGGAGAGACCCAGTACTTC	CASRRGKGETQYF
TRBJ2-5	TRBD2	13	TRBV12-5	NA	TGTGCTAGTGGTTTCGGGGGGCAAGAGACCCAGTACTTC	CASGFGGQETQYF
TRBJ2-2	NA	12	TRBV29-1	NA	TGCAGCGTCCAGGTGGCCGCCGGGGAGCTGTTTTTT	CSVQVAAGELFF
TRBJ2-7	NA	14	TRBV11-2	NA	TGTGCCAGCAGTATGACTAGTACGGTCCACGAGCAGTACTTC	CASSMTSTVHEQYF
TRBJ2-3	TRBD2	16	TRBV9	NA	TGTGCCAGCAGCGCGGGACTAGCGGGAGCTCAAGATACGCAGTATTTT	CASSAGLAGAQDTQYF
TRBJ1-3	NA	15	TRBV27	NA	TGTGCCAGCAGTTCCTCGGGGTTCTCTGGAAACACCATATATTTT	CASSSSGFSGNTIYF
TRBJ2-5	NA	14	TRBV27	NA	TGTGCCAGCAGTCCCCACTTTGGTGCGGAGACCCAGTACTTC	CASSPHFGAETQYF
TRBJ2-2	NA	15	TRBV6-5	NA	TGTGCCAGCAGTTACTCTACAGGGAGTCACGGGGAGCTGTTTTTT	CASSYSTGSHGELFF
TRBJ2-4	NA	16	TRBV30	NA	TGTGCCTGGAGTTTCCGACAGACCCTAGCCAAAAACATTCAGTACTTC	CAWSFRQTLAKNIQYF
TRBJ2-1	NA	14	TRBV28	NA	TGTGCCAGTTACGTCGGGGGGCCTAACAATGAGCAGTTCTTC	CASYVGGPNNEQFF
TRBJ1-2	NA	16	TRBV5-1	NA	TGCGCCAGCAGCTTGGAAGGGGCAGGGCAGTACTATGGCTACACCTTC	CASSLEGAGQYYGYTF